Listed below are T cell receptor beta chains from one sample, sequenced in a study of T cell responses to AZD1222 COVID-19 vaccine. The repertoire was sequenced with immunoSEQ multiplex PCR; TCRdb's copy has only in-frame clones and lacks some. The repertoire has more than 100,000 clones, about 87% of them found once; the top ten carry 20%. The sequenced sample was peripheral blood, obtained on day 0 of AZD1222 vaccination. These receptors originate from an adult in good health. Each CDR3 is given with its conserved first and last residue. The D gene is left open where the match is weak. Part of the rows lack a size; the others show once, few, many or a class for expanded clones.

cdr3_length j_call clone_size v_call d_call cdr3_aa cdr3_nt
14 TRBJ2-7 NA TRBV7-6 NA CASSPRGAPYEQYF TGTGCCAGCAGCCCTAGGGGGGCCCCCTACGAGCAGTACTTC
14 TRBJ1-2 NA TRBV19 NA CASTRASLLYGYTF TGTGCCAGTACCAGGGCTTCCCTCCTCTATGGCTACACCTTC
15 TRBJ2-7 NA TRBV7-2 TRBD2 CASRPGGTSGYEQYF TGTGCCAGCAGACCGGGCGGGACTAGCGGCTACGAGCAGTACTTC
15 TRBJ1-3 NA TRBV6-5 NA CASSYGMSSGNTIYF TGTGCCAGCAGTTACGGAATGAGCTCTGGAAACACCATATATTTT
18 TRBJ2-5 NA TRBV7-3 TRBD2 CASSLGSGGLPPKETQYF TGTGCCAGCAGCTTAGGTAGCGGGGGCCTACCCCCGAAAGAGACCCAGTACTTC
13 TRBJ1-2 NA TRBV19 NA CASSLGLDSGYTF TGTGCCAGTAGTCTCGGACTAGACTCTGGCTACACCTTC
18 TRBJ2-3 NA TRBV20-1 TRBD2 CSASELRASGKPTDTQYF TGCAGTGCTAGTGAATTGAGGGCTAGCGGGAAGCCCACAGATACGCAGTATTTT
13 TRBJ2-7 few TRBV5-4 NA CASSLGRFPEQYF TGTGCCAGCAGCTTAGGAAGGTTTCCCGAGCAGTACTTC
15 TRBJ2-3 NA TRBV14 NA CASSQVWGSTDTQYF TGTGCCAGCAGCCAAGTGTGGGGGAGCACAGATACGCAGTATTTT
15 TRBJ2-2 NA TRBV19 TRBD1 CASSIKQGATGELFF TGTGCCAGTAGTATAAAACAGGGGGCAACCGGGGAGCTGTTTTTT
14 TRBJ1-1 NA TRBV11-3 NA CASSSRWPGSEAFF TGTGCCAGCAGCTCAAGATGGCCGGGATCCGAAGCTTTCTTT
13 TRBJ2-1 NA TRBV7-2 TRBD2 CASSLGLTSGWFF TGTGCCAGCAGCTTAGGATTGACTAGCGGGTGGTTCTTC
13 TRBJ2-3 NA TRBV20-1 TRBD1 CSASDRGLDTQYF TGCAGTGCTAGTGACAGGGGGTTAGATACGCAGTATTTT
18 TRBJ1-6 NA TRBV4-2 NA CASSQGEGYSSYNSPLHF TGTGCCAGCAGCCAAGGGGAGGGGTACAGCTCCTATAATTCACCCCTCCACTTT
14 TRBJ2-7 NA TRBV29-1 TRBD1 CSAGTGTASYEQYF TGCAGCGCCGGAACCGGGACAGCGTCCTACGAGCAGTACTTC
14 TRBJ1-2 NA TRBV6-5 NA CASSYSSTLYGYTF TGTGCCAGCAGTTACTCGAGTACGTTATATGGCTACACCTTC
13 TRBJ1-5 NA TRBV29-1 NA CSVEWDGNQPQHF TGCAGCGTTGAATGGGATGGCAATCAGCCCCAGCATTTT
12 TRBJ1-2 NA TRBV5-6 NA CASSLASYGYTF TGTGCCAGCAGCTTGGCATCGTATGGCTACACCTTC
14 TRBJ1-1 NA TRBV6-5 NA CASSPGGGTTEAFF TGTGCCAGCAGTCCTGGGGGGGGGACCACTGAAGCTTTCTTT
12 TRBJ2-7 once TRBV15 NA CATSHGGIEQYF TGTGCCACCAGCCATGGGGGGATCGAGCAGTACTTC
15 TRBJ1-3 once TRBV7-6 NA CASSLGQGSGNTIYF TGTGCCAGCAGCTTGGGCCAAGGCTCTGGAAACACCATATATTTT
16 TRBJ2-7 NA TRBV19 TRBD2 CASSLTAGGVSYEQYF TGTGCCAGTAGTTTGACAGCGGGAGGAGTCTCCTACGAGCAGTACTTC
14 TRBJ1-2 NA TRBV5-4 TRBD1 CASSPMTGANGYTF TGTGCCAGCAGCCCCATGACAGGGGCTAATGGCTACACCTTC
18 TRBJ2-3 NA TRBV18 NA CASSHSNLGTPSVNTQYF TGTGCCAGCTCCCATTCCAACCTGGGGACGCCCAGTGTCAATACGCAGTATTTT
13 TRBJ2-1 few TRBV10-3 TRBD1 CAIMGQGFGEQFF TGTGCCATCATGGGACAGGGGTTCGGTGAGCAGTTCTTC
15 TRBJ2-7 NA TRBV7-7 NA CASSFGTADTYEQYF TGTGCTAGCAGCTTTGGGACCGCGGACACCTACGAGCAGTACTTC
15 TRBJ1-1 NA TRBV7-9 TRBD1 CASSRSGQGYTEAFF TGTGCCAGCAGCAGATCGGGACAGGGATACACTGAAGCTTTCTTT
15 TRBJ2-7 NA TRBV6-5 TRBD2 CASSYSRLAGNEQYF TGTGCCAGCAGTTACTCGAGACTAGCGGGGAACGAGCAGTACTTC
12 TRBJ2-7 NA TRBV28 NA CASTTNPLEQYF TGTGCCAGCACCACCAACCCCCTGGAGCAGTACTTC